A single sample gave rise to the 20 T cell receptor beta chains below, sequenced in a study of cytomegalovirus exposure and HLA in healthy donors. It was with 60 Vbeta and 13 Jbeta primers that the PCR ran. Clones were read by immunoSEQ multiplex PCR, and TCRdb kept only the in-frame ones, dropping some. The table shows roughly 100,000 clones, with over 70% occurring only once. Specimen: PBMCs. The receptors come from a male donor in good health and CMV-seronegative.

This chain joins TRBV30 and TRBJ2-2; TRBD2 might be the D (6 bases). V lost 3 bases and J lost 4, with 12 bases in between. The CDR3 consists of 14 residues. Germline CDR1 is GTSNPN and CDR2 is SVGIG (reference sequence). CDR3 amino acids: CAWRDGRLTGELFF. The CDR3, as DNA: TGTGCCTGGAGAGACGGGAGACTCACCGGGGAGCTGTTTTTT. Supplemented by reference TRBV30 and TRBJ2-2, the full variable domain reads SQTIHQWPATLVQPVGSPLSLECTVEGTSNPNLYWYRQAAGRGLQLLFYSVGIGQISSEVPQNLSASRPQDRQFILSSKKLLLSDSGFYLCAWRDGRLTGELFFGEGSRLTVL.

This clone was counted between two and nine times. The chain combines TRBV2 with TRBJ1-6; no clear D gene. Germline V gives CDR1 SNHLY, CDR2 FYNNEI. Trimming shortened V by 6 bases and J by 7 bases, and 13 bases separated the two germline ends. CDR3 length: 14 residues. The CDR3 bases are TGTGCCAGCAGAGTGGACTTACTCAATTCACCCCTCCACTTT. Its translation is CASRVDLLNSPLHF.

A single count supports this clone. The chain has TRBV7-2 and TRBJ1-4, with D uncertain. The germline gives CDR1 SGHTA, CDR2 FQGNSA. V was cut by 6 bases and J by 10 bases, with 15 bases left in between. This CDR3 is 13 amino acids long. CDR3 protein: CASRESPVGKLFF. CDR3 nucleotide sequence: TGTGCCAGCAGAGAATCGCCGGTCGGAAAACTGTTTTTT.

The rearrangement links TRBV27 to TRBJ2-1; TRBD2 matches at 12 bases. J gave up 5 bases and V 7 bases, and 9 bases lay outside the gene matches. Germline CDR1 is MNHEY and CDR2 is SMNVEV (reference sequence). The CDR3 runs to 16 residues. The CDR3 DNA is TGTGCCAGCAACCCGGGGCTAGCGGGAGGGAACAATGAGCAGTTCTTC. Its protein product is CASNPGLAGGNNEQFF.

CDR3 sequence (DNA): TGTGCCAGTAACCTAGACAGTGCCTATCAGCCCCAGCATTTT. Translating gives CASNLDSAYQPQHF. The V and J genes are TRBV19 and TRBJ1-5; a possible D gene is TRBD1 (5 bases). CDR3 length: 14 residues. The V and J ends lost 7 bases and 5 bases respectively, with 15 bases between them. Per germline, CDR1 LNHDA and CDR2 SQIVND (reference sequence).

V and J are TRBV7-8 and TRBJ2-2; 7 nucleotides align to TRBD2. The J segment lost 1 base and the V segment lost 0 bases, leaving 2 bases of the junction unmatched. The CDR3 contains 16 residues. CDR1 is SGHVS and CDR2 is FQNEAQ in the germline V gene. CDR3 residues: CASSLAGGGNTGELFF. CDR3 coding DNA: TGTGCCAGCAGCTTAGCCGGCGGGGGGAACACCGGGGAGCTGTTTTTT.

This clone appeared a few times. The rearrangement links TRBV7-2 to TRBJ2-3; no clear D gene. The germline V gene encodes CDR1 SGHTA and CDR2 FQGNSA. Deletions cut 1 base from V and 2 bases from J, with 4 bases between. This CDR3 has 13 residues. The chain's CDR3 is CASSLVFTDTQYF. The CDR3 DNA follows: TGTGCCAGCAGCTTAGTCTTCACAGATACGCAGTATTTT.

The J gene is TRBJ1-5, the V gene TRBV12-5; 10 bases line up with TRBD1. CDR3 length: 13 amino acids. Per germline, CDR1 LGHNT and CDR2 FRNRAP. Trimming took 7 bases from V and 5 from J; bases not matched to a gene: 2. The CDR3 region is CASAGTGDQPQHF. CDR3 sequence (DNA): TGTGCTAGTGCCGGGACAGGGGATCAGCCCCAGCATTTT.

The chain links TRBV11-3 to TRBJ2-3, with D perhaps matching TRBD2 (5 bases). In germline, CDR1 is SGHNT, CDR2 YENEEA. The V end was cut by 0 bases, the J end by 4 bases, with 11 bases between. CDR3 size: 15 residues. In nucleotides, the CDR3 is TGTGCCAGCAGCTTAGAGTCGAGGGAAGCAGATACGCAGTATTTT. This codes for CASSLESREADTQYF.

This clone was observed a handful of times. The chain employs TRBV4-2 and TRBJ2-3; D possibly corresponds to TRBD1 (5 bases). The V gene's germline CDR1 is LGHNA and CDR2 YNFKEQ. There are 15 residues in the CDR3. Trimming stripped 5 bases from V and 0 bases from J, with 12 bases between. CDR3 sequence (DNA): TGTGCCAGCAGCTTAGGGGCTCCTAGCACAGATACGCAGTATTTT. This codes for CASSLGAPSTDTQYF.

This clone was observed a handful of times. The chain uses TRBV5-4 and TRBJ2-7; 14 bases align to TRBD2. The germline CDR1 and CDR2 sequences are SGHNT and YYREEE (reference sequence). The CDR3 spans 16 residues. Trimming removed 4 bases from V and 2 bases from J; junction bases left unmatched: 5. CDR3 bases: TGTGCCAGCAGCCAGGGACTAGCGGGGGAGGCCTACGAGCAGTACTTC. Protein sequence: CASSQGLAGEAYEQYF.

The chain employs TRBV19 and TRBJ1-2, with D possibly matching TRBD1 (5 bases). Trimming pared 5 bases from V and 8 bases from J, leaving 12 bases between. This CDR3 region has 12 residues. Per the germline V gene, CDR1 is LNHDA and CDR2 is SQIVND (reference sequence). Here the CDR3 DNA reads TGTGCCAGTAGTCTTACAGGTTCCGGCTACACCTTC. Encoded protein: CASSLTGSGYTF.

The genes are TRBV2 and TRBJ1-5; D might be TRBD1 (6 bases). The CDR3 loop spans 15 amino acids. The V end lost 4 bases, the J end lost 7 bases, and 17 bases lay between the germline ends. From germline, CDR1 is SNHLY and CDR2 FYNNEI. The CDR3, as DNA: TGTGCCAGCAGTGGAAGACAGGTCAGGGAGCAGCCCCAGCATTTT. This encodes CASSGRQVREQPQHF. Full variable domain (rest looked up from reference TRBV2 and TRBJ1-5): EPEVTQTPSHQVTQMGQEVILRCVPISNHLYFYWYRQILGQKVEFLVSFYNNEISEKSEIFDDQFSVERPDGSNFTLKIRSTKLEDSAMYFCASSGRQVREQPQHFGDGTRLSIL.

The V call is TRBV6-1, the J call TRBJ1-2, with D perhaps matching TRBD1 (6 bases). Germline-derived CDR1 and CDR2 are MNHNS and SASEGT. Trimming took off 7 bases at V and 8 bases at J, with 23 bases between the two ends. The CDR3 runs 15 residues. CDR3 nucleotide sequence: TGTGCCAGCACCCCCCGGGGGGAGACAGGAGCCGGCTACACCTTC. It encodes CASTPRGETGAGYTF.

The J gene is TRBJ2-7, the V gene TRBV18; 8 bases line up with TRBD1. The V gene end was trimmed by 3 bases and the J gene end by 2 bases; junction bases not matched to a gene: 3. The length of the CDR3 is 14 residues. Per the germline V gene, CDR1 is KGHSH and CDR2 is LQKENI. The CDR3 DNA is TGTGCCAGCTCACCTCGGACAGGGCCCTACGAGCAGTACTTC. Its protein is CASSPRTGPYEQYF.

The chain carries TRBV7-8 and TRBJ1-1; 8 nucleotides agree with TRBD1. The CDR3 is made up of 14 amino acids. Trimming took 5 bases from V and 8 from J; bases not matched to a gene: 10. Per germline, CDR1 SGHVS and CDR2 FQNEAQ. The CDR3 bases are TGTGCCAGCAGCCCGTGGACAGGGCCCTACGAAGCTTTCTTT. It specifies CASSPWTGPYEAFF. Full variable domain (outside the CDR3, taken from reference TRBV7-8 and TRBJ1-1): GAGVSQSPRYKVAKRGQDVALRCDPISGHVSLFWYQQALGQGPEFLTYFQNEAQLDKSGLPSDRFFAERPEGSVSTLKIQRTQQEDSAVYLCASSPWTGPYEAFFGQGTRLTVV.

The gene calls are TRBV21-1 and TRBJ1-3; the tabulated D call, TRBD1, remains unverified against the DNA. TRBV21-1 is assigned pseudogene status. The CDR3 covers 16 residues. The CDR3 sequence: CASSKAKGLAGNTIYF. For the CDR3, the DNA is TGTGCCAGCAGCAAAGCTAAGGGGCTCGCAGGAAACACCATATATTTT.

The CDR3 reads CASSPYEGAGQPQHF. Here the CDR3 DNA reads TGTGCCAGCAGCCCCTATGAGGGGGCCGGTCAGCCCCAGCATTTT. J is TRBJ1-5 and V is TRBV7-6; 7 nucleotides line up with TRBD1. Germline lookup yields CDR1 SGHVS and CDR2 FNYEAQ. V shed 5 bases and J 6 bases; nucleotides not matched to a gene: 10. The CDR3 is 15 residues long.

This sequence joins TRBV2 and TRBJ1-5, with D perhaps matching TRBD1 (6 bases). This CDR3 has 15 residues. The V gene's germline CDR1 is SNHLY and CDR2 FYNNEI. V was trimmed by 4 bases and J by 2 bases, leaving 12 bases between them. CDR3 in amino acids: CASSAQGRGNQPQHF. In DNA form, the CDR3 reads TGTGCCAGCAGTGCCCAGGGGAGGGGCAATCAGCCCCAGCATTTT.

This rearrangement joins TRBV2 to TRBJ1-3; D ambiguous. This CDR3 contains 12 residues. Trimming removed 5 bases at V and 4 bases at J, with 6 bases between. Germline loops: CDR1 SNHLY, CDR2 FYNNEI. The CDR3 DNA is TGTGCCAGCAGTTCTTTAGGAAACACCATATATTTT. Translated: CASSSLGNTIYF.